This record looks at one TCR beta chain sequence and its context. The target of this receptor is not known. Qualities for individual bases were not recorded, and no much larger clone is one base off. This sample is part of a study of shared clonotypes between healthy human individuals (dated by TCRdb to the early 2020s). As for the study more broadly: The cohort comprised a couple of women and three men aged 18 to 49 years. For each donor, CD4 naive and CD4 memory were each given three plates, CD8 naive was given two plates, and CD8 memory was given one plate. Each donor's leukapheresis produced roughly between roughly 0.85 and 10 billion PBMCs. To estimate repertoire size and how much clonotype sharing occurs between individuals, the study deeply sequenced the blood TCR repertoires of roughly 5 healthy adults. To increase sequencing depth and limit assay-specific biases, TCR repertoire library preparation and sequencing were carried out by different laboratories using diverse techniques.

Broader findings and caveats from the paper: Naive subsets generally had larger estimated clonotype richness than memory subsets. Pairwise subsampling led to the expectation that sequencing depth would affect the degree of clonotype sharing among donors. Clonotypes shared by all four sorted-subset donors showed higher generation probabilities than non-shared clonotypes. Incomplete sequencing was indicated by rarefaction of sorted-subset datasets, despite the large sequencing depth. The small number of donors limited the genetic and exposure-history diversity represented. Around 5% of naive CD4, 3.5% of naive CD8, 2% to 2.5% of memory CD4, and around 0.4% of memory CD8 clonotypes were shared across several donors. Sampling was restricted to blood, and TCR repertoires in tissues likely differ from the TCR repertoires found in blood.

Using the deep immunoSEQ assay, multiplex PCR amplified TCR CDR3 regions from genomic DNA. Genomic DNA extracted from each cell subset was distributed evenly over all wells of several immunoSEQ 96-well plates, and each plate served as one replicate. For sorted subsets, approximately 210 ng genomic DNA, equal to 30,000 to 35,000 T cell genomes, was loaded into each replicate PCR. The purified libraries were quantified using a Qubit 3.0 fluorometer, sized with a Bioanalyzer 2100, and then quantified again using the KAPA Library Quantification kit. Each immunoSEQ 96-well plate was sequenced on its own single-read 150-cycle Illumina NextSeq 550 flow cell. Turning to the authors' computational methods: Because the immunoSEQ output included only junctional sequences and no quality scores, the filtering could not be the same as the filtering used for full-length reads. To assign V/J genes and CDR3, sequences were annotated against IMGT germline references using PyIR, a Python wrapper for IgBLAST v1.9. Reads were removed for weak V/J assignments (E-value above 1e-6), missing CDR3, stop codons, out-of-frame junctions, or ambiguous translated residues. V3J clonotypes were defined as sequences sharing the same inferred V gene, J gene, and CDR3 amino acid sequence. The percentage overlap between two repertoires was calculated by dividing the number of shared unique clonotypes by the size of the smaller repertoire. Repertoire richness was assessed with RTK rarefaction, the Chao1 estimator, and Recon v2.1 estimates of unobserved clonotypes. OLGA was used to compute generation probabilities for all TCRbeta clonotypes that the gDNA method yielded from a handful of donors. Entries here come from immuneACCESS through TCRdb and include only in-frame sequences with V and J called. Some clones fail to appear in such tables; in the studies checked, an unresolved V gene covers under half of the shortfall, and the cause of the remainder is unknown. The V and J calls and the clone size are those of that table, but D and trimming were determined from the DNA. The sample data list some 2.1 million clones, and roughly 96% of these were observed just once. 0.13% of the sample rests with the top ten.

Donors were healthy HIV-negative adults with no recently reported acute infections or vaccinations. Every donor was a Caucasian adult residing in Nashville, Tennessee, USA. CD4+ T cells were enriched through magnetic negative selection, after which naive cells were positively selected on CD45RA and the remaining negative fraction served as the memory subset. Blood was collected by leukapheresis, and PBMCs were isolated by Ficoll-Histopaque density gradient centrifugation and then cryopreserved in liquid nitrogen vapor phase. Purity and quantity of every magnetically sorted T cell population were checked by analytical flow cytometry. Genomic DNA was isolated from each sorted fraction and quantified by UV absorbance on a Nanodrop 2000c. V is cut by 4 bases and J by 3 bases, and the space between the germline ends is 14 bases. CDR1 and CDR2 (SGHDT, YYEEEE) derive from the germline V gene. The CDR3 spans 15 residues, from the cysteine through the phenylalanine. Of all the DNA, just the CDR3 is kept, 45 bases in frame from base 1.

What was sequenced was naive CD4+ T cells sorted from blood. The meaning of the sample's cell subset or site label: CD45RA+ positively selected. The V and J genes are TRBV5-6 and TRBJ1-3, with the D gene not confidently named. The receptor was isolated from a man between 18 and 35 years old in good health. In nucleotide form, the sequence is TGTGCCAGCAGCCCCCCGGGGTCTGGTGGAAACACCATATATTTT. This gives the protein CASSPPGSGGNTIYF.